This T cell receptor beta chain was documented in a study of OX40 agonist ivuxolimab in advanced cancers. Sequencing was performed with immunoSEQ multiplex PCR; in TCRdb, only in-frame clones are kept and a portion is missing. Of around 80,000 clones in the sample, roughly nine tenths were seen once. As regards this clone: The target antigen is unknown.

Enrollment shut out patients with autoimmune disease history or systemic immunosuppression. Study-wide results and limits: The specificity for antigen of the expanded peripheral T cells was not determined. The mean number of expanded clones was higher in CD8+ T cells than in CD4+.

The sequencing used CD4+ or CD8+ T cells sorted from blood, collected in a trial of the OX40 agonist ivuxolimab. This clonotype was obtained from an adult with an advanced solid tumor such as melanoma, head and neck, liver or kidney cancer.

The CDR3 loop reads CASSPKHEQFF. CDR3 nucleotide sequence: TGTGCCAGCTCACCGAAGCATGAGCAGTTCTTC. The chain is built from TRBV18 and TRBJ2-1; D not certain. Germline V CDR1 and CDR2: KGHSH, LQKENI. The CDR3 consists of 11 residues. Trimming removed 3 bases at V and 8 bases at J, with 5 bases between.